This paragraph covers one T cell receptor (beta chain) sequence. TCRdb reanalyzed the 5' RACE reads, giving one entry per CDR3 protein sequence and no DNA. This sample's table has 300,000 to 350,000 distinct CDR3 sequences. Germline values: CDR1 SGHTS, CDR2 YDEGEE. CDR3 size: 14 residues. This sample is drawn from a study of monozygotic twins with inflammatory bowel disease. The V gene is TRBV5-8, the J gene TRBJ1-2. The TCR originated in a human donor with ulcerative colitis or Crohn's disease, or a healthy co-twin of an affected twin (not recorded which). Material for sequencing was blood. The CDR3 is CASPYLKLGNGYTF. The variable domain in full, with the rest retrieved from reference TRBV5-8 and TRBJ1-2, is EAGVTQSPTHLIKTRGQQATLRCSPISGHTSVYWYQQALGLGLQFLLWYDEGEERNRGNFPPRFSGRQFPNYSSELNVNALELEDSALYLCASPYLKLGNGYTFGSGTRLTVV.